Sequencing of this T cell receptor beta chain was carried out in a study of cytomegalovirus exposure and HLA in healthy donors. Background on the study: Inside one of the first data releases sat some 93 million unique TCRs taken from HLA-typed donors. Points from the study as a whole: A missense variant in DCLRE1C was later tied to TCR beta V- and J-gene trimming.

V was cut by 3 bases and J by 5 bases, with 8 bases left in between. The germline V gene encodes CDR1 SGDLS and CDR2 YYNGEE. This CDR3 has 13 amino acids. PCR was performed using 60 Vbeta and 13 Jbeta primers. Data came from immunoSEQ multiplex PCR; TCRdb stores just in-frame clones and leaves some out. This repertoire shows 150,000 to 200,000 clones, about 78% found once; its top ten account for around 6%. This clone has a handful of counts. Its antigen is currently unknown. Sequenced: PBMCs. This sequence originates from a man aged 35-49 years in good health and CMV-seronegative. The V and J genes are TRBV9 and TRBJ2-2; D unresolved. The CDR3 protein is CASSAPRTGELFF. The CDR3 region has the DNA TGTGCCAGCAGCGCCCCCCGGACCGGGGAGCTGTTTTTT.